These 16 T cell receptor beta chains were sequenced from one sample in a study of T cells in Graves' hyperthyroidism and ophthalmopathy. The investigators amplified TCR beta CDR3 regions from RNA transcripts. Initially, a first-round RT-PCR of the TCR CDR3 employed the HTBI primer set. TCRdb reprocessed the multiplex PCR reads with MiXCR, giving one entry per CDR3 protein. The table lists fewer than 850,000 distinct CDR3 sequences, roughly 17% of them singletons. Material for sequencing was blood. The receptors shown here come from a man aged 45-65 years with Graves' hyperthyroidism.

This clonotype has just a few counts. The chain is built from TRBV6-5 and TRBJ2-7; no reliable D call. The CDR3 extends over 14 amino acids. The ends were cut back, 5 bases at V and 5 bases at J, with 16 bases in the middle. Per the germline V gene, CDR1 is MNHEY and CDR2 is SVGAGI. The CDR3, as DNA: TGTGCCAGCAGTGAAATGTGGGGTTCTAACGAGCAGTACTTC. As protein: CASSEMWGSNEQYF.

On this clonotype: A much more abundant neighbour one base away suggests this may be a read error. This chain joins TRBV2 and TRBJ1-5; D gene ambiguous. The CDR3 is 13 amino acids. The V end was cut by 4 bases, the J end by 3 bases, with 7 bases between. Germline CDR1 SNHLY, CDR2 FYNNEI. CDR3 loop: CASSGRFNQPQHF. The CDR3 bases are TGTGCCAGCAGTGGAAGGTTCAATCAGCCCCAGCATTTT.

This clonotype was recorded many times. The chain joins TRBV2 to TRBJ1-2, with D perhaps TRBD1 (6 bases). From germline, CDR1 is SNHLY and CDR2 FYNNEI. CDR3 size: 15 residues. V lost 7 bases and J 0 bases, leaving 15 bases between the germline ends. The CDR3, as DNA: TGTGCCAGCACCCCCGGACAGACTCCTAACTATGGCTACACCTTC. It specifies CASTPGQTPNYGYTF.

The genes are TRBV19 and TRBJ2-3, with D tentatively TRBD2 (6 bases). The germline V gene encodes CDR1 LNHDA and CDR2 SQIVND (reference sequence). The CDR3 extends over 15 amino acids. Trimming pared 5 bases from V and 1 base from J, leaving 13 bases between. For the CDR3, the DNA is TGTGCCAGTAGTGGGGGGAGTGATGGCACAGATACGCAGTATTTT. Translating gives CASSGGSDGTDTQYF.

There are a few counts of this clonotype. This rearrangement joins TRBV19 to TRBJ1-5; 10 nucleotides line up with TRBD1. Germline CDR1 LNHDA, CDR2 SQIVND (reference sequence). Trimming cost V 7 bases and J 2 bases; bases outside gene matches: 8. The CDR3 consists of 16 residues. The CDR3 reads CASKPTGGAGNQPQHF. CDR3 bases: TGTGCCAGTAAGCCGACAGGGGGCGCGGGCAATCAGCCCCAGCATTTT.

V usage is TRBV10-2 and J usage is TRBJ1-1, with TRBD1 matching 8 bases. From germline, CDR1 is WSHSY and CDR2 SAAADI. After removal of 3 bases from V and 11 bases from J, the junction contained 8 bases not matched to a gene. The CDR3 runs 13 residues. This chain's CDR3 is CASSEGQGSTAFF. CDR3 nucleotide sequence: TGCGCCAGCAGTGAAGGACAGGGAAGTACTGCTTTCTTT.

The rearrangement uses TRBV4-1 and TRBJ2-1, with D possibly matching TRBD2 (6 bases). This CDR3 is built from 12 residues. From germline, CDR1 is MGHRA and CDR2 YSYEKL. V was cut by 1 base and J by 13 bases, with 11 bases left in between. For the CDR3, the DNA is TGCGCCAGCAGCCAAGCGGGAGAGACCCAGTTCTTC. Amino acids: CASSQAGETQFF.

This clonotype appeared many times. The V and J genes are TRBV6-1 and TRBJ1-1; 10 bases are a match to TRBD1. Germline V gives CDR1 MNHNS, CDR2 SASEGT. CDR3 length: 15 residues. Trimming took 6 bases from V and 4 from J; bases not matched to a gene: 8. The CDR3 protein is CASRSGQGPSTEAFF. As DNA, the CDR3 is TGTGCCAGCAGGTCGGGACAGGGGCCGTCCACTGAAGCTTTCTTT.

The CDR3 nucleotides are TGTGCCAGCAGTTACTCCCTAGCGCTCACAGATACGCAGTATTTT. This gives the protein CASSYSLALTDTQYF. The V and J genes are TRBV6-5 and TRBJ2-3; D possibly corresponds to TRBD2 (6 bases). Per the germline V gene, CDR1 is MNHEY and CDR2 is SVGAGI. This CDR3 has 15 residues. Trimming took off 0 bases at V and 2 bases at J, with 9 bases between the two ends.

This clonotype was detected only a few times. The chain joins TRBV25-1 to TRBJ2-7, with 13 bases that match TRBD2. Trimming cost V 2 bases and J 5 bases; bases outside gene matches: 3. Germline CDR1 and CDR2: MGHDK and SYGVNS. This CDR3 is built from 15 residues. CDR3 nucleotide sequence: TGTGCCAGCAGTGAACGAGGACTAGCGGGAGACGAGCAGTACTTC. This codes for CASSERGLAGDEQYF.

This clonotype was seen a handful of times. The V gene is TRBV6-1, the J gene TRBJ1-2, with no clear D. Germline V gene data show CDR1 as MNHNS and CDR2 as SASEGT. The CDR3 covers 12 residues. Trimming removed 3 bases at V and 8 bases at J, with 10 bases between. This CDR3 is CASSDILWGYTF. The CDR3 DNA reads TGTGCCAGCAGTGACATACTTTGGGGCTACACCTTC.

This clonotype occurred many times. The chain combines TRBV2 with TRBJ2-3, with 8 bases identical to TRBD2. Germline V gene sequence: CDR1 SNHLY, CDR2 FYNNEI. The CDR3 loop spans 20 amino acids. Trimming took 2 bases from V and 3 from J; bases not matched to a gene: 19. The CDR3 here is CASSENLGLAGSRVTDTQYF. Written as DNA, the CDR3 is TGTGCCAGCAGTGAAAACCTAGGGCTAGCGGGTTCGAGGGTAACAGATACGCAGTATTTT.

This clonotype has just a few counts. The CDR3 DNA follows: TGTGCCAGCAGTTTTACAGCGGTTTCCTACAATGAGCAGTTCTTC. It codes for CASSFTAVSYNEQFF. V is TRBV6-2 or TRBV6-3 and J is TRBJ2-1; D is perhaps TRBD2 (5 bases). Per germline, CDR1 MNHEY and CDR2 SVGEGT. This CDR3 is 15 amino acids long. The V end lost 4 bases, the J end lost 1 base, and 11 bases lay between the germline ends.

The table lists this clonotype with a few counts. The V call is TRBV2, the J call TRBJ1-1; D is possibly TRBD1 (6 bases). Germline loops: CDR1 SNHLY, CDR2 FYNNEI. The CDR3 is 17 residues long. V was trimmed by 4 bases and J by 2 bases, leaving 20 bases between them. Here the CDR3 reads CASSGQEYSGANTEAFF. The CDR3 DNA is TGTGCCAGCAGTGGACAGGAATACTCTGGGGCCAACACTGAAGCTTTCTTT.

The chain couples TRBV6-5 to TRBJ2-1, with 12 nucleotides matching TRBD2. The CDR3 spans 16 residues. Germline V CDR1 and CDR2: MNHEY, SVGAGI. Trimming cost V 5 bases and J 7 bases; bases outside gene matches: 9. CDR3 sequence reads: CASSTRLAGASNEQFF. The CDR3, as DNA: TGTGCCAGCAGTACTCGACTAGCGGGAGCTAGTAATGAGCAGTTCTTC.

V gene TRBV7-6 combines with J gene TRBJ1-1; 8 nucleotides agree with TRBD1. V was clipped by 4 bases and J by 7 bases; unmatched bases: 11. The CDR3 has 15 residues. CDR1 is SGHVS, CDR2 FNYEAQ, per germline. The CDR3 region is CASSSLPDRGNEAFF. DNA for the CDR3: TGTGCCAGCAGCTCACTTCCAGACAGGGGTAATGAAGCTTTCTTT.